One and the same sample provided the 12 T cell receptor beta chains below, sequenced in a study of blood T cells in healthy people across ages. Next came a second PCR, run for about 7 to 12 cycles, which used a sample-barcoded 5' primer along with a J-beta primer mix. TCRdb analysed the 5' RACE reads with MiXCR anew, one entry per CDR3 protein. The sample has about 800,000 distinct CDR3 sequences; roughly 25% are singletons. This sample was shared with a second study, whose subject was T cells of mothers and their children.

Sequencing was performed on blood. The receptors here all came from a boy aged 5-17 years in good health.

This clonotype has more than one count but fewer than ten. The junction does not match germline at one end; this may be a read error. The DNA for the CDR3 is TGTGCCAGCAGCCCCCCAGCTACAATGAACATTGAAGCTTTCTTT. Amino acids: CASSPPATMNIEAFF. This sequence joins TRBV25-1 and TRBJ1-1; no definite D call. The germline gives CDR1 MGHDK, CDR2 SYGVNS. CDR3 length: 15 amino acids.

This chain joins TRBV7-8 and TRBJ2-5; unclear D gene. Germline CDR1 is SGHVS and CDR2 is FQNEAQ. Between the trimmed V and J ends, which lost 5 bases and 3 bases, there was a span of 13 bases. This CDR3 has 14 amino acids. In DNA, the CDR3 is TGTGCCAGCAGCCCCAGCAGGTGGGAAGAGACCCAGTACTTC. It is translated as CASSPSRWEETQYF.

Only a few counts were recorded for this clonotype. This chain's CDR3 is CATSDYATGSTDTQYF. CDR3 bases: TGTGCCACCAGTGATTATGCGACAGGGAGCACAGATACGCAGTATTTT. V and J are TRBV24-1 and TRBJ2-3, with TRBD1 matching 7 bases. The CDR3 contains 16 residues. The germline V gene has CDR1 KGHDR and CDR2 SFDVKD. J gave up 0 bases and V 2 bases, and 4 bases lay outside the gene matches.

The CDR3 DNA sequence: TGTGCCAGTACCCCCGGGGAACCCGGGGAGCTGTTTTTT. This gives the protein CASTPGEPGELFF. This chain connects TRBV28 to TRBJ2-2, with a weak D call TRBD2 (5 bases). The V gene's germline CDR1 is MDHEN and CDR2 SYDVKM. The CDR3 is 13 residues long. V was trimmed by 9 bases and J by 6 bases, leaving 14 bases between them.

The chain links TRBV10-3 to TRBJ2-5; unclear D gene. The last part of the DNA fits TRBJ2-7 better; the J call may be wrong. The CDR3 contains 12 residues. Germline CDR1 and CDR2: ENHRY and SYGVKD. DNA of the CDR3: TGTGCCATCAGTGAGCTGGCCTACGAGCAGTACTTC. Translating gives CAISELAYEQYF.

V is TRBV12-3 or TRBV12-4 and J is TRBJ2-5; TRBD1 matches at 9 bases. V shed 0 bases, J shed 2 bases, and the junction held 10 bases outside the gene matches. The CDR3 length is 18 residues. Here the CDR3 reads CASSLAPGQGSRQETQYF. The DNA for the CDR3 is TGTGCCAGCAGTTTAGCCCCTGGACAGGGGTCTCGACAAGAGACCCAGTACTTC.

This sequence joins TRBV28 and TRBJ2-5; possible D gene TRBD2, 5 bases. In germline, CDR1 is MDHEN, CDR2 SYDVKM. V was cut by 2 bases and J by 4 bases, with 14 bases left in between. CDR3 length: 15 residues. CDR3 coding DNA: TGTGCCAGCAGTTTAAACGACCCGGGATCAGAGACCCAGTACTTC. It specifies CASSLNDPGSETQYF.

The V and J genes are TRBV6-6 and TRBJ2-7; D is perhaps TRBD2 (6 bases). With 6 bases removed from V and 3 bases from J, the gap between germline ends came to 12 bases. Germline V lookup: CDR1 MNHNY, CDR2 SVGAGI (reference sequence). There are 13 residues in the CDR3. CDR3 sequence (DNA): TGTGCCAGCAGCCGACTAGAGATCTACGAGCAGTACTTC. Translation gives CASSRLEIYEQYF.

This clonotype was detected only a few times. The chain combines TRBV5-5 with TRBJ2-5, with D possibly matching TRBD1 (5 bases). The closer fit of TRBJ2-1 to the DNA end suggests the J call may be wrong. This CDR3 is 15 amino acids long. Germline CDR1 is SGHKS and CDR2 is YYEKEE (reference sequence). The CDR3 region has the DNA TGTGCCAGCAGCTCGCCCCGGATCAGGGTGGATGAGCAGTTCTTC. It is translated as CASSSPRIRVDEQFF.

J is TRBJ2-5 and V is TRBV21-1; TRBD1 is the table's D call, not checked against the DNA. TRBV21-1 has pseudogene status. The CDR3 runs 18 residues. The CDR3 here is CTSSKWSRTFRGSHEQYF. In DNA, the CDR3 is TGTACCAGCAGCAAATGGTCTCGGACGTTCCGGGGGTCCCATGAGCAGTACTTC.

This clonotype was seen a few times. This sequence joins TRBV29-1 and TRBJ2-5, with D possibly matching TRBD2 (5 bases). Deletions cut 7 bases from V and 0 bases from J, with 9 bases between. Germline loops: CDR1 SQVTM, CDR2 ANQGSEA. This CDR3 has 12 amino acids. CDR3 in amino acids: CSGRLYQETQYF. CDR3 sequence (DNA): TGCAGCGGCCGACTATACCAAGAGACCCAGTACTTC.

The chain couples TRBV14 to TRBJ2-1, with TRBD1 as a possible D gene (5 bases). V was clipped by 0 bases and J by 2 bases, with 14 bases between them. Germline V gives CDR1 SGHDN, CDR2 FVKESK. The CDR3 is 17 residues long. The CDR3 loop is CASSQDHVTAAYNEQFF. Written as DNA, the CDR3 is TGTGCCAGCAGCCAAGATCACGTGACAGCAGCCTACAATGAGCAGTTCTTC.